Included here is one T cell receptor beta chain sequence, with context. Its cognate antigen is unknown. This CDR3 is 11 amino acids long. The germline CDR1 and CDR2 sequences are SEHNR and FQNEAQ (reference sequence). This entry belongs to a study of T cells expressing NK-cell markers. Study-level results: Six of the donors carried dominant NKG2C+ clonotypes that took up roughly 1.0-8% of their CD8+ T cells.

TCRdb reprocessed the 5' RACE reads and keeps a single row for each CDR3 protein, giving no DNA. Here the sample table reports 150,000 to 180,000 distinct CDR3 sequences. The chain uses TRBV7-9 and TRBJ2-1. Sequencing was performed on blood T cells: a sorted CD56 or NKG2C T cell subset, CD4+ or CD8+ T cells, or bulk PBMC T cells (not recorded which). The sequence derives from a woman between 50 and 59 years old in good health. The CDR3 reads CASSLSEDPFF.